The 22 T cell receptor beta chains reported below all come from one sample, sequenced in a study of blood T cells in healthy people across ages. The authors ran a second PCR of 7 to 11 cycles using a sample-barcoded 5' primer and a J-beta primer mix. MiXCR, applied by TCRdb to the 5' RACE reads, yields one record per CDR3 protein. The data contain 870,000 or so distinct CDR3 sequences, around 26% of them singletons. Input material: blood. The source of these receptors is a woman of 80 years or more in good health.

The sample holds many counts of this clonotype. This chain connects TRBV6-1 to TRBJ1-2, with TRBD1 matching 9 bases. CDR1 and CDR2 (germline): MNHNS, SASEGT. This CDR3 is built from 16 residues. V lost 10 bases to trimming and J lost 6 bases; unmatched junction nucleotides: 18. The CDR3 sequence: CATDRDRVSRADGYTF. The CDR3 DNA reads TGTGCCACCGACCGGGACAGGGTATCAAGGGCTGATGGCTACACCTTC.

CDR3 region: CASSETGVTEAFF. In DNA form, the CDR3 reads TGTGCCAGCAGCGAAACAGGGGTTACTGAAGCTTTCTTT. This sequence joins TRBV3-1 and TRBJ1-1; 7 bases are a match to TRBD1. From germline, CDR1 is LGHDT and CDR2 YNNKEL (reference sequence). The CDR3 runs to 13 residues. V was pared by 5 bases and J by 5 bases, with 5 bases of the junction left unmatched.

V usage is TRBV7-9 and J usage is TRBJ2-5; tentative D call: TRBD1 (5 bases). The CDR3 has 15 amino acids. In germline, CDR1 is SEHNR, CDR2 FQNEAQ (reference sequence). The V end was cut by 5 bases, the J end by 5 bases, with 18 bases between. CDR3 amino acids: CASSPSGDSRETQYF. CDR3 nucleotide sequence: TGTGCCAGCAGCCCTAGTGGCGACAGTCGCGAGACCCAGTACTTC.

With respect to this clonotype: A much larger clone differs from this one at a single base, so this may be a read error. The CDR3 bases are TGTGCCAGCAGTTACTTGGGACAGGCATGCTATGAGCAGTTCTTC. Protein product: CASSYLGQACYEQFF. The chain joins TRBV6-2 or TRBV6-3 to TRBJ2-1; 8 bases are a match to TRBD1. CDR1 and CDR2 from the germline V gene are MNHEY and SVGEGT. This CDR3 has 15 amino acids. V shed 1 base and J 8 bases; nucleotides not matched to a gene: 7.

This clonotype was seen once. Germline and junction disagree at one end, which may indicate a read error. V usage is TRBV6-5 and J usage is TRBJ2-7, with D possibly TRBD1 on 5 matching bases. This CDR3 has 13 residues. In germline, CDR1 is MNHEY, CDR2 SVGAGI. The CDR3 nucleotides read TGTGCCAGCAGTCCCTGGGCAGGGTACGGGCAGTACTTC. It is translated as CASSPWAGYGQYF.

As for this clonotype: A single base separates this from a much larger clone, so it may be a read error. The chain joins TRBV6-2 or TRBV6-3 to TRBJ1-6; 7 bases line up with TRBD1. Germline V CDR1 and CDR2: MNHEY, SVGEGT. This CDR3 region has 16 residues. In DNA, the CDR3 is TGTGCCAGCAGTCAACACAGGGGATCGAGTAATTCACCCCCCCACTTT. It translates to CASSQHRGSSNSPPHF.

This clonotype was seen a few times. V is TRBV20-1 and J is TRBJ2-7, with D perhaps TRBD2 (6 bases). The ends were cut back, 4 bases at V and 2 bases at J, with 9 bases in the middle. The germline V gene has CDR1 DFQATT and CDR2 SNEGSKA (reference sequence). This CDR3 has 12 amino acids. The CDR3 reads CSAKAGPYEQYV. The CDR3 coding sequence is TGCAGTGCTAAGGCGGGGCCCTACGAGCAGTACGTC.

This chain connects TRBV25-1 to TRBJ2-1; TRBD2 might be the D (5 bases). V was clipped by 4 bases and J by 13 bases, with 17 bases between them. There are 13 residues in the CDR3. The V gene's germline CDR1 is MGHDK and CDR2 SYGVNS. CDR3 DNA sequence: TGTGCCAGCAGTGGTGGCCCGTGGGAGACCCAGTTCTTC. As protein: CASSGGPWETQFF.

This clonotype was counted many times. The chain has TRBV4-2 and TRBJ2-1; D is unresolved. This CDR3 is built from 13 residues. The V and J ends lost 1 base and 8 bases respectively, with 9 bases between them. In germline, CDR1 is LGHNA, CDR2 YNFKEQ. The CDR3 loop reads CASSQGPVYEQFF. The CDR3 DNA sequence: TGTGCCAGCAGCCAAGGGCCCGTCTATGAGCAGTTCTTC.

This clonotype was seen many times. J is TRBJ2-7 and V is TRBV14, with a possible D match to TRBD1 (5 bases). CDR3 size: 14 residues. Per germline, CDR1 SGHDN and CDR2 FVKESK. Trimming pared 5 bases from V and 1 base from J, leaving 12 bases between. The CDR3 reads CASSSEQASYEQYF. CDR3 in DNA: TGTGCCAGCAGCTCTGAACAGGCGTCCTACGAGCAGTACTTC. The full variable domain, completed using reference TRBV14 and TRBJ2-7, is EAGVTQFPSHSVIEKGQTVTLRCDPISGHDNLYWYRRVMGKEIKFLLHFVKESKQDESGMPNNRFLAERTGGTYSTLKVQPAELEDSGVYFCASSSEQASYEQYFGPGTRLTVT.

This clonotype was detected a few times. The chain joins TRBV11-2 to TRBJ2-1; D might be TRBD1 (6 bases). This CDR3 comprises 16 residues. Trimming took 0 bases from V and 9 from J, leaving 18 bases between them. In germline, CDR1 is SGHAT, CDR2 FQNNGV. In nucleotides, the CDR3 is TGTGCCAGCAGCTTAGAGTCCGGTAACCAGGGGCGTGAGCAGTTCTTC. Translation: CASSLESGNQGREQFF. The full variable domain, in which reference TRBV11-2 and TRBJ2-1 provide the parts outside the CDR3, is EAGVAQSPRYKIIEKRQSVAFWCNPISGHATLYWYQQILGQGPKLLIQFQNNGVVDDSQLPKDRFSAERLKGVDSTLKIQPAKLEDSAVYLCASSLESGNQGREQFFGPGTRLTVL.

This clonotype occurred a few times. This chain links TRBV9 with TRBJ1-2, with D perhaps matching TRBD1 (5 bases). Germline loops: CDR1 SGDLS, CDR2 YYNGEE. Trimming took off 0 bases at V and 0 bases at J, with 9 bases between the two ends. The CDR3 spans 15 residues. CDR3 coding DNA: TGTGCCAGCAGCGTAGGTGACAGTACTAACTATGGCTACACCTTC. Translated, it gives CASSVGDSTNYGYTF.

This clonotype was seen only a few times. The genes are TRBV4-3 and TRBJ1-4; D call uncertain. The CDR3 is 14 residues long. The V gene lost 2 bases and the J gene lost 5 bases, with 9 bases spanning the gap. Germline loops: CDR1 LGHNA, CDR2 YSLEER. The CDR3 bases are TGCGCCAGCAGCCAACAGAGGTTAAATGAAAAACTGTTTTTT. Protein sequence: CASSQQRLNEKLFF.

The chain links TRBV7-9 to TRBJ1-4, with unresolved D. V lost 5 bases to trimming and J lost 13 bases, with 20 bases between them. The V gene's germline CDR1 is SEHNR and CDR2 FQNEAQ (reference sequence). The CDR3 loop spans 14 amino acids. CDR3 sequence (DNA): TGTGCCAGCAGCCCAATGGGCGCGGAGGACCGACTGTTTTTT. Protein: CASSPMGAEDRLFF.

Only a few counts were recorded for this clonotype. The chain links TRBV3-1 to TRBJ2-1, with 7 positions matching TRBD2. CDR1 LGHDT and CDR2 YNNKEL come from the germline V gene (reference sequence). The CDR3 is 15 residues long. V lost 6 bases, J lost 9 bases, and 14 bases stayed unmatched. CDR3 sequence (DNA): TGTGCCAGCAGTCTCGACGCGGGGGTCTCCGGTGAGCAGTTCTTC. Amino acid sequence: CASSLDAGVSGEQFF.

This clonotype was seen a few times. The rearrangement links TRBV7-9 to TRBJ1-6, with D possibly being TRBD1 (6 bases). The germline V gene encodes CDR1 SEHNR and CDR2 FQNEAQ (reference sequence). The V end lost 4 bases, the J end lost 7 bases, and 14 bases lay between the germline ends. The CDR3 totals 15 residues. In nucleotides, the CDR3 is TGTGCCAGCAGCTCCGAGACAGGAGGGAATTCACCCCTCCACTTT. Translation: CASSSETGGNSPLHF.

This clonotype was found many times. V usage is TRBV7-2 and J usage is TRBJ2-1, with 7 positions matching TRBD2. CDR3 length: 14 amino acids. The V segment lost 6 bases and the J segment 1 base; nucleotides outside the gene matches: 3. The germline V gene encodes CDR1 SGHTA and CDR2 FQGNSA. CDR3: CASSSGLSYNEQFF. In nucleotides, the CDR3 is TGTGCCAGCAGTTCGGGACTATCCTACAATGAGCAGTTCTTC.

This clonotype has a count of ten or more. This chain links TRBV9 with TRBJ2-5, with 14 bases fitting TRBD2. The germline V gene encodes CDR1 SGDLS and CDR2 YYNGEE. This CDR3 is built from 17 residues. Losses at the gene ends were 4 bases for V and 5 bases for J; bases not matched to a gene: 10. The CDR3 is CASSPRTSGGTWETQYF. The DNA for the CDR3 is TGTGCCAGCAGCCCTCGGACTAGCGGGGGGACGTGGGAGACCCAGTACTTC.

This clonotype was observed many times. This sequence joins TRBV14 and TRBJ1-2; D not certain. The ends were cut back, 0 bases at V and 4 bases at J, with 12 bases in the middle. Germline CDR1 SGHDN, CDR2 FVKESK. The CDR3 extends over 15 amino acids. The DNA for the CDR3 is TGTGCCAGCAGCCAAGATCCGGGGATGAGCTATGGCTACACCTTC. Amino acids: CASSQDPGMSYGYTF. Full variable domain (rest looked up from reference TRBV14 and TRBJ1-2): EAGVTQFPSHSVIEKGQTVTLRCDPISGHDNLYWYRRVMGKEIKFLLHFVKESKQDESGMPNNRFLAERTGGTYSTLKVQPAELEDSGVYFCASSQDPGMSYGYTFGSGTRLTVV.

V gene TRBV25-1 combines with J gene TRBJ2-5; unclear D gene. The J call may be faulty, since TRBJ2-7 better matches the DNA end. This CDR3 has 17 amino acids. Germline V gives CDR1 MGHDK, CDR2 SYGVNS. The CDR3 loop is CASSEFADSGHPYEQYF. As DNA, the CDR3 is TGTGCCAGCAGTGAATTTGCGGATTCGGGCCACCCCTACGAGCAGTACTTC.

The rearrangement links TRBV19 to TRBJ2-1, with TRBD1 matching over 7 bases. CDR3 length: 13 residues. The V gene end was trimmed by 4 bases and the J gene end by 7 bases; junction bases not matched to a gene: 4. Germline V gene sequence: CDR1 LNHDA, CDR2 SQIVND (reference sequence). The CDR3 loop reads CASSTRDRNEQFF. The CDR3 nucleotides read TGTGCCAGTAGTACAAGGGACAGAAATGAGCAGTTCTTC. Using reference TRBV19 and TRBJ2-1 for the parts outside the CDR3, the full variable domain is DGGITQSPKYLFRKEGQNVTLSCEQNLNHDAMYWYRQDPGQGLRLIYYSQIVNDFQKGDIAEGYSVSREKKESFPLTVTSAQKNPTAFYLCASSTRDRNEQFFGPGTRLTVL.

The chain has TRBV2 and TRBJ2-1; TRBD2 aligns across 9 bases. This CDR3 comprises 14 residues. In germline, CDR1 is SNHLY, CDR2 FYNNEI. V shed 4 bases and J 6 bases; nucleotides not matched to a gene: 4. CDR3 nucleotides: TGTGCCAGCAGTGTGGCTAGCGGGACCAATGAGCAGTTCTTC. It specifies CASSVASGTNEQFF. The variable domain in full, with the rest retrieved from reference TRBV2 and TRBJ2-1, is EPEVTQTPSHQVTQMGQEVILRCVPISNHLYFYWYRQILGQKVEFLVSFYNNEISEKSEIFDDQFSVERPDGSNFTLKIRSTKLEDSAMYFCASSVASGTNEQFFGPGTRLTVL.